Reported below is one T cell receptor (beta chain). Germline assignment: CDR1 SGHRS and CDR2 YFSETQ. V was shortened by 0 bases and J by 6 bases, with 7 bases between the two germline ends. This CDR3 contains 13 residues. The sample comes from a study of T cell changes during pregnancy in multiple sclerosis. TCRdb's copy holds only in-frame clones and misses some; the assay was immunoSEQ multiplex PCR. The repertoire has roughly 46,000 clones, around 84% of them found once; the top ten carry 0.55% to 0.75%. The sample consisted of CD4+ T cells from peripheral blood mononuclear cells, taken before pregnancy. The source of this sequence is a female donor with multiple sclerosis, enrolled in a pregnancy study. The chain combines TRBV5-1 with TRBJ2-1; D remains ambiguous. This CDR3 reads CASSLGQPNEQFF. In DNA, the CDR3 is TGCGCCAGCAGCTTGGGGCAACCCAATGAGCAGTTCTTC.